What follows are 22 T cell receptor beta chains derived from one specimen sequenced in a study of CD8 T cells in Susac syndrome. Roughly 0.45 to 1 ug RNA was reverse transcribed with random hexamers. Each CDR3 protein gets one entry after TCRdb re-called the immunoSEQ multiplex PCR reads with MiXCR. The sample includes around 140,000 distinct CDR3 sequences, roughly 80% of them seen just once. Specimen: CD8+ T cells from PBMCs. The receptors come from a human donor with multiple sclerosis.

This clonotype was seen only once. This rearrangement joins TRBV24-1 to TRBJ2-5, with 7 bases aligning to TRBD2. The CDR3 loop spans 14 amino acids. Per the germline V gene, CDR1 is KGHDR and CDR2 is SFDVKD. The trim removed 1 base at V and 4 bases at J, leaving 2 bases unmatched. In DNA, the CDR3 is TGTGCCACCAGTGATTTCGAGCGGGGAGAGACCCAGTACTTC. Translating gives CATSDFERGETQYF.

The J gene is TRBJ1-1, the V gene TRBV27; 9 nucleotides agree with TRBD1. Germline trimming cut 5 bases from V and 0 bases from J; bases unmatched to any gene: 22. Germline-derived CDR1 and CDR2 are MNHEY and SMNVEV (reference sequence). The CDR3 consists of 21 residues. CDR3 protein: CASSVYGTGSQGGYMNTEAFF. The CDR3 nucleotides read TGTGCCAGCAGTGTCTACGGGACAGGGTCTCAGGGGGGCTACATGAACACTGAAGCTTTCTTT.

This clonotype was seen a handful of times. The chain recombines TRBV6-5 with TRBJ1-1, with no clear D. V was clipped by 0 bases and J by 0 bases, with 8 bases between them. CDR3 length equals 15 residues. Germline V lookup: CDR1 MNHEY, CDR2 SVGAGI. The CDR3 DNA follows: TGTGCCAGCAGTTACTCGAACAGCTTGAACACTGAAGCTTTCTTT. Translation gives CASSYSNSLNTEAFF.

The rearrangement joins TRBV30 to TRBJ2-3; no firm D call. The CDR3 has 12 residues. V was trimmed by 3 bases and J by 3 bases, leaving 7 bases between them. Per the germline V gene, CDR1 is GTSNPN and CDR2 is SVGIG (reference sequence). The CDR3 protein is CAWSLGTDTQYF. The CDR3 bases are TGTGCCTGGAGCCTCGGTACAGATACGCAGTATTTT. Together with reference TRBV30 and TRBJ2-3, the CDR3 gives the full variable domain: SQTIHQWPATLVQPVGSPLSLECTVEGTSNPNLYWYRQAAGRGLQLLFYSVGIGQISSEVPQNLSASRPQDRQFILSSKKLLLSDSGFYLCAWSLGTDTQYFGPGTRLTVL.

The rearrangement uses TRBV7-9 and TRBJ1-1, with D hard to call. The CDR3 totals 15 residues. Germline values: CDR1 SEHNR, CDR2 FQNEAQ (reference sequence). Trimming took off 3 bases at V and 3 bases at J, with 14 bases between the two ends. CDR3 DNA: TGTGCCAGCAGCTTGATCGGTGCCGAGGACACTGAAGCTTTCTTT. Translating gives CASSLIGAEDTEAFF.

The V call is TRBV19, the J call TRBJ2-3; D remains unclear. The V gene's germline CDR1 is LNHDA and CDR2 SQIVND (reference sequence). This CDR3 is built from 14 residues. V lost 3 bases and J 6 bases, leaving 13 bases between the germline ends. This CDR3 is CASSIGGSLDTQYF. CDR3 coding DNA: TGTGCCAGTAGTATCGGCGGTAGTTTGGATACGCAGTATTTT.

The chain uses TRBV5-1 and TRBJ2-3, with 8 bases aligning to TRBD2. Germline CDR1 and CDR2: SGHRS and YFSETQ. The CDR3 is 15 residues long. J lost 5 bases, V lost 6 bases, and 11 bases had no gene match. This chain's CDR3 is CASKEAGDQGDTQYF. In DNA form, the CDR3 reads TGCGCCAGCAAGGAAGCGGGAGATCAGGGAGATACGCAGTATTTT.

The genes are TRBV27 and TRBJ2-2; possible D gene TRBD2, 6 bases. The germline gives CDR1 MNHEY, CDR2 SMNVEV (reference sequence). V lost 4 bases and J lost 4, with 13 bases in between. CDR3 length: 15 residues. The CDR3 region is CASSYQLGGTGELFF. The CDR3 coding sequence is TGTGCCAGCAGTTATCAGTTGGGGGGCACCGGGGAGCTGTTTTTT.

Concerning this clonotype: A junction boundary mismatches the germline segment, possibly from a read error. This sequence joins TRBV28 and TRBJ2-2, with a tentative D call TRBD2 (6 bases). Germline V CDR1 and CDR2: MDHEN, SYDVKM. The CDR3 is 13 residues long. CDR3 loop: CARPLMNTGGLFF. CDR3 bases: TGTGCCAGGCCACTCATGAACACCGGGGGGCTGTTTTTT.

This chain connects TRBV3-1 to TRBJ2-1; D uncertain. V was pared by 1 base and J by 8 bases, with 9 bases between. The CDR3 runs to 13 residues. Germline V gene sequence: CDR1 LGHDT, CDR2 YNNKEL (reference sequence). CDR3 coding DNA: TGTGCCAGCAGCCAAGTGGTGGAGTATGAGCAGTTCTTC. Protein: CASSQVVEYEQFF.

The chain carries TRBV7-8 and TRBJ2-3; D unresolved. Trimming left V 7 bases short and J 3 bases short, with 5 bases between. This CDR3 comprises 11 residues. Germline values: CDR1 SGHVS, CDR2 FQNEAQ. In DNA form, the CDR3 reads TGTGCCAGCAAGGTAACAGATACGCAGTATTTT. Translated: CASKVTDTQYF.

The rearrangement links TRBV13 to TRBJ2-5, with 9 nucleotides matching TRBD1. The V segment lost 1 base and the J segment 5 bases; nucleotides outside the gene matches: 5. The CDR3 contains 15 residues. Germline-derived CDR1 and CDR2 are PRHDT and FYEKMQ (reference sequence). The CDR3 nucleotides are TGTGCCAGCAGCTTAGCGGACAGGGGAGAGGAGACCCAGTACTTC. Its protein is CASSLADRGEETQYF.

V is TRBV28 and J is TRBJ1-4; possible D gene TRBD1, 5 bases. Germline V gene lookup returns CDR1 MDHEN and CDR2 SYDVKM. V shed 6 bases and J shed 8 bases, with 16 bases lying between them. The CDR3 length is 14 residues. The chain's CDR3 is CASSNPRQLEKLFF. The CDR3 DNA reads as TGTGCCAGCAGCAACCCTCGACAGCTCGAAAAACTGTTTTTT.

V usage is TRBV5-3 and J usage is TRBJ2-3; no definite D call. TRBV5-3 qualifies as an ORF whose function is uncertain. V was shortened by 5 bases and J by 3 bases, with 13 bases between the two germline ends. The CDR3 has 14 residues. Here the CDR3 DNA reads TGTGCCAGAAGGGTCAGGCAGCAAACAGATACGCAGTATTTT. The encoded protein is CARRVRQQTDTQYF.

The chain is built from TRBV28 and TRBJ1-4; D is possibly TRBD1 (6 bases). The CDR3 runs 14 residues. V was cut by 7 bases and J by 8 bases, with 17 bases left in between. The germline V gene encodes CDR1 MDHEN and CDR2 SYDVKM. The CDR3 sequence: CASTPAGAGEKLFF. DNA for the CDR3: TGTGCCAGCACTCCTGCGGGGGCGGGAGAAAAACTGTTTTTT.

The chain joins TRBV19 to TRBJ1-4, with TRBD1 as a possible D gene (6 bases). The germline V gene has CDR1 LNHDA and CDR2 SQIVND (reference sequence). The CDR3 sequence is 15 residues long. V lost 3 bases, J lost 4 bases, and 12 bases lay in between. CDR3 region: CASSMEGGFNEKLFF. The CDR3 DNA reads as TGTGCCAGTAGTATGGAAGGGGGTTTTAATGAAAAACTGTTTTTT.

The chain combines TRBV28 with TRBJ1-5; D is possibly TRBD1 (5 bases). Germline V lookup: CDR1 MDHEN, CDR2 SYDVKM. This CDR3 region has 17 residues. Trimming cost V 3 bases and J 0 bases, with 15 bases left between them. CDR3 in DNA: TGTGCCAGCAGTTTTTTAGGGGCTACTTATAGCAATCAGCCCCAGCATTTT. Its translation: CASSFLGATYSNQPQHF.

The chain recombines TRBV11-3 with TRBJ1-2; a possible D gene is TRBD1 (6 bases). Germline CDR1 SGHNT, CDR2 YENEEA. Trimming removed 5 bases from V and 2 bases from J, with 21 bases in between. The length of the CDR3 is 17 residues. CDR3 DNA: TGTGCCAGCAGCAATGATTCCTTCGGGACACAAAACTATGGCTACACCTTC. Its translation is CASSNDSFGTQNYGYTF. Full variable domain (missing parts from reference TRBV11-3 and TRBJ1-2): EAGVVQSPRYKIIEKKQPVAFWCNPISGHNTLYWYLQNLGQGPELLIRYENEEAVDDSQLPKDRFSAERLKGVDSTLKIQPAELGDSAVYLCASSNDSFGTQNYGYTFGSGTRLTVV.

The V gene is TRBV25-1, the J gene TRBJ1-4; 11 bases are shared with TRBD1. Germline CDR1 reads MGHDK; CDR2 reads SYGVNS. V dropped 3 bases and J dropped 7; count of bases not matched to a gene: 10. CDR3 length: 17 residues. CDR3 nucleotides: TGTGCCAGCAGTGACCTCCGGGGGGACAGGGGGGCTGAAAAACTGTTTTTT. Amino acid sequence: CASSDLRGDRGAEKLFF.

The chain joins TRBV2 to TRBJ2-1, with no clear D. The V and J ends lost 8 bases and 9 bases respectively, with 17 bases between them. This CDR3 has 13 residues. Germline CDR1 and CDR2: SNHLY and FYNNEI. The CDR3 region has the DNA TGTGCCAGCTTCAAGAGCACAACCGGTGAGCAGTTCTTC. As protein: CASFKSTTGEQFF.

The J gene is TRBJ2-1, the V gene TRBV5-4; D call uncertain. Per the germline V gene, CDR1 is SGHNT and CDR2 is YYREEE (reference sequence). This CDR3 has 13 amino acids. V was pared by 1 base and J by 2 bases, with 4 bases between. The CDR3 sequence: CASSLNAYNEQFF. CDR3 DNA: TGTGCCAGCAGCTTGAATGCCTACAATGAGCAGTTCTTC.

This clonotype was recorded a few times. This rearrangement joins TRBV7-8 to TRBJ2-7; 8 nucleotides match TRBD2. The CDR3 has 14 amino acids. Per the germline V gene, CDR1 is SGHVS and CDR2 is FQNEAQ. The chain's CDR3 is CASSVAGPYYEQYV. CDR3 DNA: TGTGCCAGCAGCGTAGCGGGGCCCTACTACGAGCAGTACGTC.